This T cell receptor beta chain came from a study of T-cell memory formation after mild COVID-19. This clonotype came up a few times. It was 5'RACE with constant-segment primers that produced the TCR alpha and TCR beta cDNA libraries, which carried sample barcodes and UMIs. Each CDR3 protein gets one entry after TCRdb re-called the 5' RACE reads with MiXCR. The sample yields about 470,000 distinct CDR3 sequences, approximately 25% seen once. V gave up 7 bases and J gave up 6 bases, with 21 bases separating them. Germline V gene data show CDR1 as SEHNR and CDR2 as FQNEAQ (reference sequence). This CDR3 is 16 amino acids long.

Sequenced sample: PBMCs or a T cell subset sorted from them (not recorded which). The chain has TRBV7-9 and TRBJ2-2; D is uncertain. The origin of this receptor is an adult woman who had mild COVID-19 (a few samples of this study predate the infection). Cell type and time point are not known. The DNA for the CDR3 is TGTGCCAGCACAACCGCTCTAGGTTTTAGCCCCGGGGAGCTGTTTTTT. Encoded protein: CASTTALGFSPGELFF.